This is a list of T cell receptor beta chains from one sample in a study of metastatic and nonmetastatic thyroid tumors. With MiXCR, TCRdb called clones anew from the PCR reads. The sample includes 25,000 to 30,000 clones, less than 4% seen only once; the top ten take about 3.3%. Sample: blood. Source of these receptors: a male donor with papillary thyroid cancer or a benign thyroid nodule (not recorded which). Some clones in this sample may be carry-over from other donors' samples. CDR3s include the opening cysteine and the closing phenylalanine or tryptophan. Only some rows state a clone size, as once, few, many or a class for expanded clones.

V: TRBV7-6
size: many
J: TRBJ2-7
CDR3: CASSRRQGEYERYF

V: TRBV5-1
size: many
J: TRBJ1-4
CDR3: CASRGRATNEKLFF

V: TRBV14
size: many
J: TRBJ1-2
CDR3: CASSQVGTHYGYTF

V: TRBV9
size: many
J: TRBJ2-2
CDR3: CASSGQLDTGELFF

V: TRBV6-2/TRBV6-3
size: .
J: TRBJ2-3
CDR3: CASSALSFEARTQYF

V: TRBV6-5
size: .
J: TRBJ2-3
CDR3: CASSYQEGGGADTQYF

V: TRBV9
size: .
J: TRBJ2-1
CDR3: CASSGESYNEQFF

V: TRBV12-3/TRBV12-4
size: few
J: TRBJ1-1
CDR3: CASSGDLAAFF

V: TRBV18
size: many
J: TRBJ2-3
CDR3: CASSPRDRGADTQYF

V: TRBV2
size: few
J: TRBJ2-5
CDR3: CASSGVAGVENQYF

V: TRBV7-3
size: many
J: TRBJ2-5
CDR3: CASSPQAGVRETQYF

V: TRBV6-5
size: .
J: TRBJ1-2
CDR3: CASSYSGTYGYTF

V: TRBV12-3/TRBV12-4
size: few
J: TRBJ1-4
CDR3: CASSRDMWQEKLFF

V: TRBV6-2/TRBV6-3
size: many
J: TRBJ1-1
CDR3: CASSFTENTEAFF

V: TRBV12-3/TRBV12-4
size: many
J: TRBJ2-3
CDR3: CASSFGTGVDTQYF

V: TRBV19
size: .
J: TRBJ1-5
CDR3: CASRMEGYQPQHF

V: TRBV20-1
size: many
J: TRBJ2-7
CDR3: CSVGAGPSYEQYF

V: TRBV28
size: many
J: TRBJ2-5
CDR3: CASSLSSGYQETQYF

V: TRBV28
size: .
J: TRBJ2-7
CDR3: CASGTHQGAEYEQYF

V: TRBV19
size: .
J: TRBJ2-1
CDR3: CSSSIKREVTEQFF

V: TRBV6-4
size: many
J: TRBJ2-1
CDR3: CASSDSSGTGKLFF

V: TRBV4-3
size: many
J: TRBJ1-1
CDR3: CASSQDGANTEAFF

V: TRBV25-1
size: many
J: TRBJ2-2
CDR3: CASSWGAGGSDTGELFF

V: TRBV6-9
size: few
J: TRBJ1-1
CDR3: CASSYTVNTEAFF

V: TRBV7-9
size: many
J: TRBJ2-7
CDR3: CASSLDVGEQYF

V: TRBV6-6
size: .
J: TRBJ2-2
CDR3: CASSYSTRLDGELFF

V: TRBV7-2
size: many
J: TRBJ1-3
CDR3: CASSPRPGGRNTIYF

V: TRBV27
size: few
J: TRBJ1-3
CDR3: CASRTGTGVGNTIYF

V: TRBV19
size: few
J: TRBJ2-7
CDR3: CASIPIHGGPYEQYF